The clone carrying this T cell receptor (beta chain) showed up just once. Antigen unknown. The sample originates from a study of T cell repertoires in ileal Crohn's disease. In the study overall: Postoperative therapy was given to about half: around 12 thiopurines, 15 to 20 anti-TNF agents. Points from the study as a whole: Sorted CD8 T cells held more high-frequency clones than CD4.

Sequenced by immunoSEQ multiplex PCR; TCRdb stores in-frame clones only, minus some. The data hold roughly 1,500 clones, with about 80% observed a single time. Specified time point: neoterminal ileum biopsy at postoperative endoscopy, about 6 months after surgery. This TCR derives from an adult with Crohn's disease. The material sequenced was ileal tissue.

CDR3 region: CASSLVAGGQGDTQYF. The CDR3 DNA is TGTGCCAGCAGCTTAGTAGCGGGGGGGCAAGGAGATACGCAGTATTTT. The genes are TRBV7-2 and TRBJ2-3; 11 bases align to TRBD2. Trimming removed 1 base from V and 5 bases from J; junction bases left unmatched: 5. CDR1 is SGHTA, CDR2 FQGNSA, per germline. The CDR3 loop spans 16 amino acids. Full variable domain (missing parts from reference TRBV7-2 and TRBJ2-3): GAGVSQSPSNKVTEKGKDVELRCDPISGHTALYWYRQSLGQGLEFLIYFQGNSAPDKSGLPSDRFSAERTGGSVSTLTIQRTQQEDSAVYLCASSLVAGGQGDTQYFGPGTRLTVL.